This paragraph reports one T cell receptor beta chain. Antigen: not known. Sequencing used immunoSEQ multiplex PCR; TCRdb keeps in-frame clones, though not all of them. Here the sample spans about 100,000 clones, 80% to 95% being singletons. The junction had 4 bases not matched to a gene; V was cut back by 4 bases and J by 5 bases. CDR1 MRHNA and CDR2 SNTAGT come from the germline V gene. This CDR3 spans 14 amino acids. The data are from a study of T cell responses to AZD1222 COVID-19 vaccine. Whole-study findings and limits: Regions left unmutated in variants are reportedly the target of nearly half of spike-specific TCRs.

The specimen comprised peripheral blood, sampled 28 days after the second AZD1222 dose. The sequence derives from an adult who received the AZD1222 COVID-19 vaccine. This rearrangement joins TRBV6-4 to TRBJ2-2, with 7 nucleotides matching TRBD2. CDR3 amino acids: CASSAGGRTGELFF. The CDR3 nucleotides are TGTGCCAGCAGTGCGGGAGGACGAACCGGGGAGCTGTTTTTT.